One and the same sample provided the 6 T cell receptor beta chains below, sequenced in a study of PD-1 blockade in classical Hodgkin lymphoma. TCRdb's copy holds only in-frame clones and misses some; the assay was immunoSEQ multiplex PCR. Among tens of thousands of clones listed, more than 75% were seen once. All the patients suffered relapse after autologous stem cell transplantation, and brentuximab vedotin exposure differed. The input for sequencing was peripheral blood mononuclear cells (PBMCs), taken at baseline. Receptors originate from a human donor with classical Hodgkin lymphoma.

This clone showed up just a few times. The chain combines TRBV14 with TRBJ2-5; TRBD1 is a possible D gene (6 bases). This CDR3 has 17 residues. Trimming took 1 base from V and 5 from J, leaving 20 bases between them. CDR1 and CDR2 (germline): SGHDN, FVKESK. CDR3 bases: TGTGCCAGCAGCCAAGCAAGGACAGTATCGGAATTGGAGACCCAGTACTTC. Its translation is CASSQARTVSELETQYF.

CDR3 bases: TGTGCCAGCAGTTTCCCCCTGGGGCGGGTACCCTACGAGCAGTACTTC. Protein product: CASSFPLGRVPYEQYF. The gene calls are TRBV28 and TRBJ2-7; D is possibly TRBD1 or TRBD2 (5 bases each). CDR1 and CDR2 from the germline V gene are MDHEN and SYDVKM. This CDR3 has 16 amino acids. V dropped 3 bases and J dropped 2 bases, with 17 bases sitting between them.

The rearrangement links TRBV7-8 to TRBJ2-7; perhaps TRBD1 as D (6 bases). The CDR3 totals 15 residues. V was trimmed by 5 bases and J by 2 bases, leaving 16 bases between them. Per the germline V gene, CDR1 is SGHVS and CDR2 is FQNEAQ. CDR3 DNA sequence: TGTGCCAGCAGCCCGAGGGGGACACTTACCTACGAGCAGTACTTC. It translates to CASSPRGTLTYEQYF.

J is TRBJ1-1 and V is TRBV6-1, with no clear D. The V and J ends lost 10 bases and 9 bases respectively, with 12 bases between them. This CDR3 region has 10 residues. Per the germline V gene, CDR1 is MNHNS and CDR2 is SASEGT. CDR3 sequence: CATLFRQAFF. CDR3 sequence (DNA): TGTGCCACCCTTTTTCGGCAAGCTTTCTTT.

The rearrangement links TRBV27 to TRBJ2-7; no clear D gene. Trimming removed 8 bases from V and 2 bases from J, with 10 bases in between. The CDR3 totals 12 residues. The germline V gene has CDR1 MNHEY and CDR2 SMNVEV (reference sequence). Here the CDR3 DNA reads TGTGCCAGCTTCGACGAAACCTACGAGCAGTACTTC. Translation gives CASFDETYEQYF.

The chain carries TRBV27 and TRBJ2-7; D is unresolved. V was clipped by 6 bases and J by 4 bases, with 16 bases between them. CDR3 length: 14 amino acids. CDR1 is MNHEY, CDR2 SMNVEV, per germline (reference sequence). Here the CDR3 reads CASSIRLIPYEQYF. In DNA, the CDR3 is TGTGCCAGCAGCATTAGGCTGATCCCGTACGAGCAGTACTTC.